The clone carrying this T cell receptor (beta chain) was seen many times. PBMCs stored at -80 C, 2 million in total, were the source of the unsorted libraries. The data originate from a study of neurological immune-mediated disorders. V lost 10 bases to trimming and J lost 6 bases, with 24 bases between them. The CDR3 loop spans 15 amino acids. Germline V gene data show CDR1 as ENHRY and CDR2 as SYGVKD. TCRdb called the 5' RACE reads again in MiXCR, with one record for every CDR3 protein. Found here are fewer than 60,000 distinct CDR3 sequences, more than 3.5% of them singletons; the top ten hold 6.5%.

Sequencing used PBMCs. The chain recombines TRBV10-3 with TRBJ1-1; maybe TRBD1 (5 bases). The sequence was obtained from a man between 60 and 75 years old with multiple sclerosis. The CDR3 DNA is TGTGCCACCGGGTTTGGGGAGGGGAAGGGCGCTGAAGCTTTCTTT. Translation gives CATGFGEGKGAEAFF.